These 17 T cell receptor beta chains were sequenced from one sample in a study of blood T cell repertoires in COVID-19. Repertoires were generated with immunoSEQ multiplex PCR, while TCRdb's copy carries only in-frame clones and drops some. The table lists some 100,000 clones, more than 75% of them singletons. The specimen was peripheral blood. These receptors originate from a human donor in a cohort sampled during active COVID-19.

This clone was counted only a few times. The J gene is TRBJ1-2, the V gene TRBV29-1; no definite D call. The CDR3 totals 12 residues. Germline V gives CDR1 SQVTM, CDR2 ANQGSEA. V lost 3 bases to trimming and J lost 4 bases, with 9 bases between them. The CDR3 loop is CSVEGAGYGYTF. The CDR3 bases are TGCAGCGTTGAGGGTGCAGGCTATGGCTACACCTTC.

The chain uses TRBV2 and TRBJ2-5, with 9 bases that match TRBD2. Germline V lookup: CDR1 SNHLY, CDR2 FYNNEI. V shed 11 bases, J shed 2 bases, and the junction held 9 bases outside the gene matches. This CDR3 region has 14 residues. The CDR3 protein is CAGSSGALQETQYF. CDR3 in DNA: TGTGCCGGGTCTAGCGGGGCGTTACAAGAGACCCAGTACTTC.

V and J are TRBV6-6 and TRBJ1-2; 11 bases fit TRBD1. The CDR3 is made up of 14 amino acids. Germline-derived CDR1 and CDR2 are MNHNY and SVGAGI (reference sequence). V was pared by 6 bases and J by 5 bases, with 5 bases of the junction left unmatched. CDR3 sequence reads: CASSKGQGAYGYTF. CDR3 sequence (DNA): TGTGCCAGCAGCAAAGGACAGGGGGCTTATGGCTACACCTTC.

The V gene is TRBV27, the J gene TRBJ1-2; 7 nucleotides agree with TRBD1. Germline-derived CDR1 and CDR2 are MNHEY and SMNVEV (reference sequence). The CDR3 spans 17 residues. Trimming cost V 3 bases and J 2 bases; bases outside gene matches: 12. CDR3 in amino acids: CASSFSPYRGPNYGYTF. CDR3 DNA: TGTGCCAGCAGTTTCTCACCATACAGGGGACCAAACTATGGCTACACCTTC.

The chain links TRBV6-5 to TRBJ2-1, with TRBD1 matching over 11 bases. Germline V CDR1 and CDR2: MNHEY, SVGAGI. This CDR3 contains 16 residues. V gave up 2 bases and J gave up 3 bases; unmatched junction bases: 3. The CDR3 bases are TGTGCCAGCAGTTACATGGACAGGGGGCACTACAATGAGCAGTTCTTC. Translation: CASSYMDRGHYNEQFF.

This clone was counted a single time. This chain joins TRBV5-1 and TRBJ2-3; D is ambiguous. The V end was cut by 2 bases, the J end by 6 bases, with 4 bases between. This CDR3 is 11 amino acids long. CDR1 is SGHRS and CDR2 is YFSETQ in the germline V gene. The DNA of the CDR3 is TGCGCCAGCAGCTTCTTGGATACGCAGTATTTT. This codes for CASSFLDTQYF.

This rearrangement joins TRBV30 to TRBJ1-3; TRBD1 agrees at 7 bases. CDR3 length: 13 residues. CDR1 and CDR2 (germline): GTSNPN, SVGIG (reference sequence). Trimming took 6 bases from V and 4 from J; bases not matched to a gene: 6. DNA of the CDR3: TGTGCCTGCACTCCGGGACAGGGAAACACCATATATTTT. Amino acid sequence: CACTPGQGNTIYF.

The rearrangement links TRBV9 to TRBJ2-5; D gene ambiguous. Trimming removed 0 bases at V and 5 bases at J, with 5 bases between. CDR1 and CDR2 (germline): SGDLS, YYNGEE. CDR3 size: 12 residues. In nucleotides, the CDR3 is TGTGCCAGCAGCGTAGATGGCGAGACCCAGTACTTC. The encoded protein is CASSVDGETQYF.

The V call is TRBV5-4, the J call TRBJ2-7, with 7 bases lining up with TRBD2. This CDR3 is built from 14 residues. J gave up 6 bases and V 3 bases, and 9 bases lay outside the gene matches. The germline V gene encodes CDR1 SGHNT and CDR2 YYREEE (reference sequence). This CDR3 is CASSWGGAGGEQYF. The DNA of the CDR3 is TGTGCCAGCAGCTGGGGGGGTGCGGGTGGCGAGCAGTACTTC.

This rearrangement joins TRBV7-9 to TRBJ1-5, with 8 bases identical to TRBD1. Unmatched junction bases numbered 11, after V lost 6 bases and J lost 7 bases. Germline CDR1 and CDR2: SEHNR and FQNEAQ (reference sequence). The CDR3 is 15 residues long. The CDR3 loop reads CASSSDRAEEQPQHF. The CDR3 DNA reads TGTGCCAGCAGTTCGGACAGGGCGGAGGAACAGCCCCAGCATTTT.

The rearrangement joins TRBV24-1 to TRBJ2-3; TRBD1 might be the D (5 bases). CDR3 length equals 15 residues. Germline V gene lookup returns CDR1 KGHDR and CDR2 SFDVKD. The germline V and J ends were trimmed by 5 bases and 2 bases, with 13 bases remaining between them. The DNA for the CDR3 is TGTGCCACCAGTGCCCGAGGACAACACACAGATACGCAGTATTTT. It specifies CATSARGQHTDTQYF.

Only one count was recorded for this clone. J is TRBJ1-1 and V is TRBV14; weak D call: TRBD1 (5 bases). Trimming took 4 bases from V and 3 from J, leaving 9 bases between them. CDR3 size: 13 residues. Germline values: CDR1 SGHDN, CDR2 FVKESK. The CDR3 DNA is TGTGCCAGCAGCCCGCAGGGATACACTGAAGCTTTCTTT. This sequence encodes CASSPQGYTEAFF.

In DNA, the CDR3 is TGTGCCAGCAGGACCCCGGCGACACAGGGTGATGAAAAACTGTTTTTT. Protein: CASRTPATQGDEKLFF. The V gene is TRBV6-6, the J gene TRBJ1-4, with D maybe TRBD1 (6 bases). CDR1 MNHNY and CDR2 SVGAGI come from the germline V gene (reference sequence). This CDR3 comprises 16 residues. The germline V and J ends were trimmed by 6 bases and 6 bases, with 20 bases remaining between them.

The V and J genes are TRBV18 and TRBJ1-1; D not resolved. With 3 bases removed from V and 5 bases from J, the gap between germline ends came to 10 bases. The CDR3 loop spans 13 amino acids. Germline V gene lookup returns CDR1 KGHSH and CDR2 LQKENI. CDR3 region: CASSPPERTEAFF. CDR3 in DNA: TGTGCCAGCTCACCTCCGGAGCGGACTGAAGCTTTCTTT.

The chain has TRBV6-5 and TRBJ2-3, with 8 bases aligning to TRBD1. From germline, CDR1 is MNHEY and CDR2 SVGAGI. The CDR3 has 14 amino acids. Trimming took 6 bases from V and 2 from J; bases not matched to a gene: 4. The CDR3 DNA sequence: TGTGCCAGCAGGAGACAGGGGTTCACAGATACGCAGTATTTT. Protein sequence: CASRRQGFTDTQYF.

The gene calls are TRBV5-1 and TRBJ1-1; 8 bases are shared with TRBD1. The CDR3 consists of 15 residues. Per the germline V gene, CDR1 is SGHRS and CDR2 is YFSETQ. J was trimmed by 1 base and V by 0 bases; bases with no gene match: 2. Here the CDR3 DNA reads TGCGCCAGCAGCTTGGACGGACAGGGGAACACTGAAGCTTTCTTT. Translation: CASSLDGQGNTEAFF.

The CDR3 reads CASSHYAGNTEAFF. The CDR3, as DNA: TGCGCCAGCAGCCACTATGCGGGGAACACTGAAGCTTTCTTT. The V call is TRBV4-3, the J call TRBJ1-1; D ambiguous. Trimming stripped 3 bases from V and 1 base from J, with 9 bases between. This CDR3 contains 14 residues. Germline lookup yields CDR1 LGHNA and CDR2 YSLEER.